This TCR beta chain emerged from a study of cytomegalovirus exposure and HLA in healthy donors. The CDR3 extends over 14 amino acids. V dropped 2 bases and J dropped 4; count of bases not matched to a gene: 3. Germline lookup yields CDR1 SGHNT and CDR2 YYREEE (reference sequence). As concerns this clone: Its antigen is undetermined.

Researchers ran the PCR with 60 Vbeta and 13 Jbeta primers. Profiling relied on immunoSEQ multiplex PCR, and the TCRdb table lists in-frame clones only, not all of them. The repertoire has 110,000 to 150,000 clones, nearly 80% of them found once; the top ten carry about 1.7%. Overall study results and limits: The classifier reportedly diagnosed cytomegalovirus status with high sensitivity and specificity. In an earlier analysis, most TCR beta V segments were productive about 87% or about 30% of the time. Across all donors, roughly uniform sequencing depth was an assumption of the presence/absence analyses.

The receptor was isolated from a woman aged 30 to 39 in good health and CMV-seronegative. The chain recombines TRBV5-4 with TRBJ2-1; 7 bases agree with TRBD1. The sample taken for sequencing was PBMCs. Here the CDR3 reads CASSFGQEYNEQFF. CDR3 in DNA: TGTGCCAGCAGCTTTGGACAGGAATACAATGAGCAGTTCTTC.